A selection of T cell receptor beta chains follows, all from one sample in a study of shared clonotypes between healthy human individuals. Assay used: immunoSEQ multiplex PCR; TCRdb lists only in-frame clones, some missing. The sample yields some 790,000 clones, roughly two thirds seen once. Sequencing was carried out using memory CD4+ T cells sorted from blood. The source of these receptors is a woman under 40 in good health. CDR3s include the opening cysteine and the closing phenylalanine or tryptophan.

TRBV11-2 | 12 | CASSSQGYEQYF
TRBV6-5 | 13 | CASSSGVDYGYTF
TRBV5-1 | 15 | CASSLTGTDDQPQHF
TRBV4-1 | 14 | CASSQGTERDGYTF
TRBV5-1 | 15 | CASSLDAGGWNEQFF
TRBV19 | 12 | CASHQGVQPQHF
TRBV19 | 13 | CASSRAGKETQYF
TRBV11-2 | 14 | CASNPSGSNNEQFF
TRBV5-1 | 15 | CASSSETGVGTEAFF
TRBV7-8 | 15 | CASSLLGSERGEQFF
TRBV5-4 | 11 | CASSQAYEQYF
TRBV7-8 | 14 | CASSPLGFSGELFF
TRBV5-1 | 12 | CASTTRGDTQYF
TRBV19 | 14 | CASSIVSGRNEQYF
TRBV9 | 16 | CASSVERFSGANVLTF
TRBV5-1 | 14 | CASSSGTGATEAFF
TRBV5-4 | 14 | CASSQQGVEDTQYF
TRBV19 | 13 | CASTGQAGTEAFF
TRBV5-1 | 13 | CASSVQPDEQQYF
TRBV28 | 13 | CASSRPAGYGYTF
TRBV5-1 | 13 | CASSLIQSTEAFF
TRBV18 | 15 | CASSPGTIGSYEQYF
TRBV2 | 16 | CASRKEAGTSNTEAFF
TRBV5-1 | 14 | CASSWGNSYNEQFF
TRBV7-9 | 13 | CASSQGQNYGYTF
TRBV7-9 | 15 | CASSLVSGIFYEQYF
TRBV11-2 | 17 | CASSIRDRGLKGNIQYF
TRBV10-3 | 15 | CATHPSGTGSSEQFF
TRBV11-1 | 15 | CASSLALAGTNEQFF
TRBV7-9 | 16 | CASSDDRSGGDNEQFF
TRBV10-3 | 13 | CAISTELSYEQYF
TRBV5-1 | 15 | CASSYYSGNGETQYF
TRBV9 | 14 | CASARQGASYGYTF
TRBV30 | 15 | CAWDLTGTNTDTQYF
TRBV7-9 | 14 | CASSLDRGEETQYF
TRBV5-8 | 16 | CASSLERGITNEQLFF
TRBV30 | 14 | CAWRASGTRETQYF
TRBV4-1 | 18 | CASSQGGRTSGAYNEQFF
TRBV2 | 16 | CASSEAWLAGADTQYF
TRBV10-1 | 14 | CASSEAPLGAEQYF
TRBV25-1 | 14 | CASRGTGAGYGYTF
TRBV4-1 | 15 | CASSQERREGYEQYF
TRBV30 | 12 | CAWSKTGDVQYF